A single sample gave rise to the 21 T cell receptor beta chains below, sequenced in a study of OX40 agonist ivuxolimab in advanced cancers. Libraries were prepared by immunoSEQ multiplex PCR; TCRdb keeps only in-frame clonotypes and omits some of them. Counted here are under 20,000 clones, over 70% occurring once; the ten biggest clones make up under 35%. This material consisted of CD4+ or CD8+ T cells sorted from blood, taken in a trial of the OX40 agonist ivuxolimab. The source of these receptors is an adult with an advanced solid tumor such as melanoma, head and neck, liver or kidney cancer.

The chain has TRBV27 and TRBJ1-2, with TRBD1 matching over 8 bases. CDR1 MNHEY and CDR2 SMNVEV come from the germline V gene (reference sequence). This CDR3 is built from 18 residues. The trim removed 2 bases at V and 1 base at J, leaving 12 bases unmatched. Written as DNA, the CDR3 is TGTGCCAGCAGTTTAACCAGGCAGGGGGCATACTTTAACTATGGCTACACCTTC. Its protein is CASSLTRQGAYFNYGYTF.

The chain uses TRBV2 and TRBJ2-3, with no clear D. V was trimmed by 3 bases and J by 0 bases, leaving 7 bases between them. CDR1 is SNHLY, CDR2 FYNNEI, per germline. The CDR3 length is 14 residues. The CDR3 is CASSDVLSTDTQYF. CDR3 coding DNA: TGTGCCAGCAGTGATGTCCTGAGCACAGATACGCAGTATTTT. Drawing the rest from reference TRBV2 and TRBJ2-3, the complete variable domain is EPEVTQTPSHQVTQMGQEVILRCVPISNHLYFYWYRQILGQKVEFLVSFYNNEISEKSEIFDDQFSVERPDGSNFTLKIRSTKLEDSAMYFCASSDVLSTDTQYFGPGTRLTVL.

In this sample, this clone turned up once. CDR3 protein: CASSLVADSYGYTF. As DNA, the CDR3 is TGTGCCAGCAGTTTAGTGGCGGACTCCTATGGCTACACCTTC. The chain is built from TRBV28 and TRBJ1-2; D ambiguous. V lost 2 bases and J lost 4, with 11 bases in between. The germline gives CDR1 MDHEN, CDR2 SYDVKM. The CDR3 extends over 14 amino acids.

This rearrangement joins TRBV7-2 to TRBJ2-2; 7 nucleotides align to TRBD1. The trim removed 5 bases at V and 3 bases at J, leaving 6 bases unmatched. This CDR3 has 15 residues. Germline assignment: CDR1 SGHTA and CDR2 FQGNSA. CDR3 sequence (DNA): TGTGCCAGCAGCCGGGACAGTGAATACACCGGGGAGCTGTTTTTT. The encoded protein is CASSRDSEYTGELFF.

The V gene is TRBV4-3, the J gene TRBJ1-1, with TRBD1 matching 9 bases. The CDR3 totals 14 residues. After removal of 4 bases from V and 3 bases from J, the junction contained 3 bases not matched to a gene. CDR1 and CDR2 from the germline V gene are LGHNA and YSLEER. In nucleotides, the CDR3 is TGCGCCAGCAGCCCCGGACAGGGGCACACTGAAGCTTTCTTT. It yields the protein CASSPGQGHTEAFF.

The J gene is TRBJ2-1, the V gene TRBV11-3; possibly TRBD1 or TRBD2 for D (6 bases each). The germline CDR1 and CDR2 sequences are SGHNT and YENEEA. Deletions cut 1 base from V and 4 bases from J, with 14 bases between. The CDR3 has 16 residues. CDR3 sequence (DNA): TGTGCCAGCAGCTTAGCTTTGAGGGGGGCTTACAATGAGCAGTTCTTC. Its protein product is CASSLALRGAYNEQFF.

CDR3 residues: CASRVPGQGAGEQYF. CDR3 nucleotide sequence: TGTGCCAGCAGGGTCCCGGGACAGGGGGCAGGGGAGCAGTACTTC. The chain carries TRBV7-2 and TRBJ2-7, with 12 bases that match TRBD1. Germline values: CDR1 SGHTA, CDR2 FQGNSA. Trimming cost V 6 bases and J 7 bases; bases outside gene matches: 10. The CDR3 totals 15 residues.

The CDR3 spells CASSSDGGGELFF. The CDR3 DNA reads as TGTGCCAGCAGTTCAGATGGAGGGGGGGAGCTGTTTTTT. The chain carries TRBV2 and TRBJ2-2; tentatively, D is TRBD2 (6 bases). CDR3 length equals 13 residues. Trimming took off 5 bases at V and 8 bases at J, with 12 bases between the two ends. Germline CDR1 and CDR2: SNHLY and FYNNEI.

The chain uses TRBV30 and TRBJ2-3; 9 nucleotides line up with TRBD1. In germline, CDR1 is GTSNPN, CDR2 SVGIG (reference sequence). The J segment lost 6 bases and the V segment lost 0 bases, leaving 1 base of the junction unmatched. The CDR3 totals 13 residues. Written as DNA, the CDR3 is TGTGCCTGGAGTGTGACAGGGGGTGATACGCAGTATTTT. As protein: CAWSVTGGDTQYF.

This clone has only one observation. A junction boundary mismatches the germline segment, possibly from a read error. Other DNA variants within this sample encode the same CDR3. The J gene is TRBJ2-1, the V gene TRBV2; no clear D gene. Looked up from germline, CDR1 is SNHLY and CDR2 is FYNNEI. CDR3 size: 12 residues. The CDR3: CASSDAVHEQFF. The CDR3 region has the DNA TGCGCCAGCAGTGACGCCGTGCATGAGCAGTTCTTC.

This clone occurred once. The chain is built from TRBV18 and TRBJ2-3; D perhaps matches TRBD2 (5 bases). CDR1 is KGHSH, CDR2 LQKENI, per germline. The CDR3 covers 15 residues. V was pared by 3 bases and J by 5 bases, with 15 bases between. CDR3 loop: CASSPAPGEIDTQYF. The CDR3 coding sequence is TGTGCCAGCTCACCTGCGCCTGGGGAGATAGATACGCAGTATTTT.

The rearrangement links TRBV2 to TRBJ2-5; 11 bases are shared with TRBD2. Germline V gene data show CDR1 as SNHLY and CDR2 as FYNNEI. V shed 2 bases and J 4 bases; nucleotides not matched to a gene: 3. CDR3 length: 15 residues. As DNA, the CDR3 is TGTGCCAGCAGTGAAACTAGCGGGAGAAGAGAGACCCAGTACTTC. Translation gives CASSETSGRRETQYF.

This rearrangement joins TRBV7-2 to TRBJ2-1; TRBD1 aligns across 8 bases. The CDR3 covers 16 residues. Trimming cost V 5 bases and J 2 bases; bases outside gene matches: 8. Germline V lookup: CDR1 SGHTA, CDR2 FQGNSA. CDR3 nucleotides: TGTGCCAGCAGCGTGACAGGGGACGTCCCCTACAATGAGCAGTTCTTC. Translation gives CASSVTGDVPYNEQFF.

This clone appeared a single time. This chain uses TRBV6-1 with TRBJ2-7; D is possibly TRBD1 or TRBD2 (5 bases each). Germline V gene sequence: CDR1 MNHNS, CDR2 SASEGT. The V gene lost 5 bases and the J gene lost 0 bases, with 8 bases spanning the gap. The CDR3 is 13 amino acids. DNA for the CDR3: TGTGCCAGCAGTTGGGGGTCCTCCTACGAGCAGTACTTC. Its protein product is CASSWGSSYEQYF.

The CDR3 loop is CASRDTGGVGKTQYF. The CDR3 DNA follows: TGTGCCAGCAGAGATACAGGGGGCGTTGGGAAGACCCAGTACTTC. The rearrangement joins TRBV7-9 to TRBJ2-5; the match to TRBD1 covers 9 bases. The V and J ends lost 6 bases and 6 bases, in that order; junction bases with no gene match: 11. The germline CDR1 and CDR2 sequences are SEHNR and FQNEAQ (reference sequence). CDR3 length equals 15 residues. Full variable domain (rest looked up from reference TRBV7-9 and TRBJ2-5): DTGVSQNPRHKITKRGQNVTFRCDPISEHNRLYWYRQTLGQGPEFLTYFQNEAQLEKSRLLSDRFSAERPKGSFSTLEIQRTEQGDSAMYLCASRDTGGVGKTQYFGPGTRLLVL.

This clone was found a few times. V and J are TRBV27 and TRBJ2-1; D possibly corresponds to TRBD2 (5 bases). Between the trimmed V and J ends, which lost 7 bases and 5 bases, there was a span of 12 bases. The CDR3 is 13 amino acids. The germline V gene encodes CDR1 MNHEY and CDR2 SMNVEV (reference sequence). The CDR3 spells CASIDPGDNEQFF. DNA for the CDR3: TGTGCCAGCATCGACCCCGGGGACAATGAGCAGTTCTTC.

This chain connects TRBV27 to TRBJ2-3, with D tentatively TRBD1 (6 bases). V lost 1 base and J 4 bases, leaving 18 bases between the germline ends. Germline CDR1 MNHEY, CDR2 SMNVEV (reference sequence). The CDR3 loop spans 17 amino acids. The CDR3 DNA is TGTGCCAGCAGTTTATTATCGACAGGACGGGATTCAGATACGCAGTATTTT. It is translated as CASSLLSTGRDSDTQYF.

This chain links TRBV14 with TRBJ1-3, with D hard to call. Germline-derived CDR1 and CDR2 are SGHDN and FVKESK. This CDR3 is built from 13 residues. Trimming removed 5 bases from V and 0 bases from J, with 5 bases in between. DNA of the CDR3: TGTGCCAGCAGCTCCCTCTCTGGAAACACCATATATTTT. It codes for CASSSLSGNTIYF. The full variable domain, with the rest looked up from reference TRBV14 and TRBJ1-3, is EAGVTQFPSHSVIEKGQTVTLRCDPISGHDNLYWYRRVMGKEIKFLLHFVKESKQDESGMPNNRFLAERTGGTYSTLKVQPAELEDSGVYFCASSSLSGNTIYFGEGSWLTVV.

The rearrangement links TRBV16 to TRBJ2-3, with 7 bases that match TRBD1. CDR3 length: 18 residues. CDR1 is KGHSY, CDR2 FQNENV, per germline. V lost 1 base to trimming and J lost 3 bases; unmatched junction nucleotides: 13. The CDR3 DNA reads TGTGCCAGCAGCCAATTGGACCCCGCAGACAGGGTAACAGATACGCAGTATTTT. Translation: CASSQLDPADRVTDTQYF.

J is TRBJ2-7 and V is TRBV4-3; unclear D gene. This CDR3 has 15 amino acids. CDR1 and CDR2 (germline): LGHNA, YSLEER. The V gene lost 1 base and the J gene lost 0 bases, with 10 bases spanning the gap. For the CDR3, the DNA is TGCGCCAGCAGCCAAGTTCACAGCTACTCCTACGAGCAGTACTTC. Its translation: CASSQVHSYSYEQYF.

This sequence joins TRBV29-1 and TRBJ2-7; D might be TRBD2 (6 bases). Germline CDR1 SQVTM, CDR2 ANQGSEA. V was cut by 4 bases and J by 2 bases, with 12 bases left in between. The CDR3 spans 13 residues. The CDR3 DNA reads TGCAGCGTTGCCCGGGAGTTTCCCTACGAGCAGTACTTC. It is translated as CSVAREFPYEQYF.